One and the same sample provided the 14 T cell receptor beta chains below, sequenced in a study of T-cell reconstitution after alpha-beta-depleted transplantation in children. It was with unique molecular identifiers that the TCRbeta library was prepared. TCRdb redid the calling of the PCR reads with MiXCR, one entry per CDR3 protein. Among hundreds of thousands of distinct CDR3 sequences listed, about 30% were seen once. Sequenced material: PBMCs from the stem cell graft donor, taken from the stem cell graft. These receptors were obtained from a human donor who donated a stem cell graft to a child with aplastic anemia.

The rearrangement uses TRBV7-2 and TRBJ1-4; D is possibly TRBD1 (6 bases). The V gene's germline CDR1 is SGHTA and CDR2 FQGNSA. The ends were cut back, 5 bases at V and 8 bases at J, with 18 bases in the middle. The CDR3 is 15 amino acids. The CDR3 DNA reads TGTGCCAGCAGCCTTGGGCAGGGGAGAAAGGAAAAACTGTTTTTT. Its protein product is CASSLGQGRKEKLFF.

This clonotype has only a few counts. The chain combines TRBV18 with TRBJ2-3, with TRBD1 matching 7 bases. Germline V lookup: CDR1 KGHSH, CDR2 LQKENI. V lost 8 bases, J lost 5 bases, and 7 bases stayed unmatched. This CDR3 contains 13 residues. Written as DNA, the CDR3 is TGTGCCAGCCTCGACAGGGCGAGAGATACGCAGTATTTT. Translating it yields CASLDRARDTQYF.

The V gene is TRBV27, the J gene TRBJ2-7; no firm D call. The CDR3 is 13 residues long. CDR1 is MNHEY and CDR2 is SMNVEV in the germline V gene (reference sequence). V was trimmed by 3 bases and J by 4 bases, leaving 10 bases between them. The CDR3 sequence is CASSFALGYEQYV. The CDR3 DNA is TGTGCCAGCAGTTTTGCGTTGGGATACGAGCAGTACGTC.

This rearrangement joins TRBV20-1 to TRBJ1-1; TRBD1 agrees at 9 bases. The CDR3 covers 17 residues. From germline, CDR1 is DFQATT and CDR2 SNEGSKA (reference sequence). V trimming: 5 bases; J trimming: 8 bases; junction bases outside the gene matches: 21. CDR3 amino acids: CSAPMLEQGARRVEAFF. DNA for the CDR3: TGCAGTGCTCCGATGTTGGAACAGGGGGCAAGAAGAGTGGAAGCTTTCTTT.

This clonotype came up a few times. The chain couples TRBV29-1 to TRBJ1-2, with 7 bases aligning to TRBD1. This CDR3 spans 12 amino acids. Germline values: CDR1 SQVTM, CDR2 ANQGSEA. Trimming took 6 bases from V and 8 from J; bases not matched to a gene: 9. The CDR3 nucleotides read TGCAGCGTCGACAGGACAGGACGAGGCTACACCTTC. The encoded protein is CSVDRTGRGYTF.

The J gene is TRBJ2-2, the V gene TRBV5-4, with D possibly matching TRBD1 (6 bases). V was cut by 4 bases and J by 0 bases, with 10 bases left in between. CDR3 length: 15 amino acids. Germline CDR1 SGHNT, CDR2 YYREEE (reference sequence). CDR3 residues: CASSGDIANTGELFF. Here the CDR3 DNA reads TGTGCCAGCAGCGGGGACATAGCGAACACCGGGGAGCTGTTTTTT.

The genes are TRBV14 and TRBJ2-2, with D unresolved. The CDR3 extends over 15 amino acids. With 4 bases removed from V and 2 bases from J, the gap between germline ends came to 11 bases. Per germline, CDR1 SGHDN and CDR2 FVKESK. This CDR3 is CASSPVRSNTGELFF. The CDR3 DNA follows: TGTGCCAGCAGCCCGGTCCGGTCCAACACCGGGGAGCTGTTTTTT.

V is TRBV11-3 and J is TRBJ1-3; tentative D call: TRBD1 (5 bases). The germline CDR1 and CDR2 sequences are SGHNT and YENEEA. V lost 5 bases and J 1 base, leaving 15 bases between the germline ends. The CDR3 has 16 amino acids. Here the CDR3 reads CASSPGQIGSGNTIYF. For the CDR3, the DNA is TGTGCCAGCAGCCCAGGACAAATTGGTTCTGGAAACACCATATATTTT.

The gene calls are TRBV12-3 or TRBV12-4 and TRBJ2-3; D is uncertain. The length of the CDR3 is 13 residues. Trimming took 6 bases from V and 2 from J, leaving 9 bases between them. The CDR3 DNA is TGTGCCAGCAGCCATTCTAACACAGATACGCAGTATTTT. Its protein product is CASSHSNTDTQYF.

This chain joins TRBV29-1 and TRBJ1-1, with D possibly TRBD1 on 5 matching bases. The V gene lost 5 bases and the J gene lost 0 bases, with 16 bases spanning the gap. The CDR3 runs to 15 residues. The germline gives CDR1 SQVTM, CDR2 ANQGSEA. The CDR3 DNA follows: TGCAGCGTTTCAAAGTCAGGGACGGTGAACACTGAAGCTTTCTTT. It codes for CSVSKSGTVNTEAFF.

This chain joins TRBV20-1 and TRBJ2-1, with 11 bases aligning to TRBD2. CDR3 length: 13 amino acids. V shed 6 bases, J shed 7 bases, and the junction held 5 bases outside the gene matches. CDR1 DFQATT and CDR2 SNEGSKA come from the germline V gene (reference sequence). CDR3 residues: CSAPGLAANEQFF. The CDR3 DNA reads TGCAGTGCGCCGGGACTAGCGGCGAATGAGCAGTTCTTC.

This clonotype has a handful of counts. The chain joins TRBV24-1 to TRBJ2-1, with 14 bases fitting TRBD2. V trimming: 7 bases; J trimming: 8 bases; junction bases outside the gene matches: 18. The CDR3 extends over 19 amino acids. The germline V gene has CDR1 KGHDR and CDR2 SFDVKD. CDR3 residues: CATSLGLAGEVVRRDEQFF. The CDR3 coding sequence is TGTGCCACCAGCCTGGGACTAGCGGGAGAGGTGGTCAGGCGCGATGAGCAGTTCTTC.

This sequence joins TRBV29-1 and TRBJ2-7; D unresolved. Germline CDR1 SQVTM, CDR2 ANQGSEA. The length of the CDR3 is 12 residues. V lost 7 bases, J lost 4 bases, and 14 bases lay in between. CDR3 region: CSAGLQDYEQYF. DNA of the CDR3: TGCAGCGCAGGTCTCCAGGATTACGAGCAGTACTTC.

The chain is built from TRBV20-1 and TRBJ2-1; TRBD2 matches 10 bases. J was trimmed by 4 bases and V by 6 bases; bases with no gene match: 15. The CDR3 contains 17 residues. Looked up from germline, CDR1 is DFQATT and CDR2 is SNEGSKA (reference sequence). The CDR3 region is CSARTSGTTGWYNEQFF. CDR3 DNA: TGCAGTGCCAGAACTAGCGGGACGACGGGTTGGTACAATGAGCAGTTCTTC.